The 20 T cell receptor beta chains reported below all come from one sample, sequenced in a study of identical twins. One entry per CDR3 protein results from TCRdb running MiXCR on the 5' RACE reads. Of about 530,000 distinct CDR3 sequences listed, about a fifth were seen once; the top ten hold more than 0.4%. The data also belong to a second study, concerning yellow fever vaccine responses in identical twins.

The sequenced sample was CD4+ T cells sorted from blood. Receptor source: a woman aged 18-29 years in good health.

The V and J genes are TRBV7-8 and TRBJ2-2; D might be TRBD2 (6 bases). The CDR3 has 16 residues. Trimming left V 2 bases short and J 5 bases short, with 15 bases between. Germline values: CDR1 SGHVS, CDR2 FQNEAQ. CDR3 residues: CASSLITSGVTGELFF. As DNA, the CDR3 is TGTGCCAGCAGCTTAATTACTTCGGGAGTTACCGGGGAGCTGTTTTTT.

The chain employs TRBV28 and TRBJ1-5; D may be TRBD1 (6 bases). Germline V CDR1 and CDR2: MDHEN, SYDVKM. The CDR3 runs to 15 residues. V was clipped by 6 bases and J by 0 bases, with 12 bases between them. CDR3 amino acids: CASSKGGYSNQPQHF. The CDR3 DNA is TGTGCCAGCAGCAAAGGGGGATATAGCAATCAGCCCCAGCATTTT. Using reference TRBV28 and TRBJ1-5 for the parts outside the CDR3, the full variable domain is DVKVTQSSRYLVKRTGEKVFLECVQDMDHENMFWYRQDPGLGLRLIYFSYDVKMKEKGDIPEGYSVSREKKERFSLILESASTNQTSMYLCASSKGGYSNQPQHFGDGTRLSIL.

J is TRBJ2-1 and V is TRBV12-3 or TRBV12-4; D perhaps matches TRBD2 (5 bases). The germline V and J ends were trimmed by 4 bases and 6 bases, with 10 bases remaining between them. This CDR3 has 13 residues. CDR3: CASSWAGINEQFF. CDR3 sequence (DNA): TGTGCCAGCAGTTGGGCCGGGATCAATGAGCAGTTCTTC.

This clonotype was detected a few times. This chain links TRBV6-1 with TRBJ1-1; TRBD1 is a possible D gene (5 bases). This CDR3 is 17 amino acids long. Trimming pared 7 bases from V and 0 bases from J, leaving 21 bases between. Germline V gene sequence: CDR1 MNHNS, CDR2 SASEGT. CDR3 region: CASTLPQGGVLNTEAFF. As DNA, the CDR3 is TGTGCCAGCACCTTACCCCAGGGTGGTGTCCTGAACACTGAAGCTTTCTTT.

The chain recombines TRBV9 with TRBJ2-5, with 13 bases identical to TRBD2. This CDR3 is 18 amino acids long. V was pared by 1 base and J by 1 base, with 7 bases of the junction left unmatched. Germline values: CDR1 SGDLS, CDR2 YYNGEE. The CDR3 DNA reads TGTGCCAGCAGCGTAATGGGGACTAGCGGGACTCTCCAAGAGACCCAGTACTTC. Translating gives CASSVMGTSGTLQETQYF.

This clonotype appeared a few times. This rearrangement joins TRBV28 to TRBJ1-4; the D gene is possibly TRBD1 (5 bases). The germline gives CDR1 MDHEN, CDR2 SYDVKM. V dropped 3 bases and J dropped 11 bases, with 22 bases sitting between them. This CDR3 has 16 residues. CDR3 sequence reads: CASSLRGPGQAGKLFF. The CDR3 nucleotides read TGTGCCAGCAGTTTGAGGGGCCCGGGGCAGGCTGGTAAACTGTTTTTT.

The chain uses TRBV19 and TRBJ2-1; D uncertain. V was clipped by 5 bases and J by 9 bases, with 14 bases between them. This CDR3 has 13 residues. CDR1 is LNHDA, CDR2 SQIVND, per germline (reference sequence). Here the CDR3 DNA reads TGTGCCAGTAGTCCCCGTCCCTCAATTGAGCAGTTCTTC. Translation: CASSPRPSIEQFF.

This clonotype was recorded many times. J is TRBJ2-7 and V is TRBV11-2; possibly TRBD1 for D (6 bases). The CDR3 totals 12 residues. Germline CDR1 reads SGHAT; CDR2 reads FQNNGV. V lost 1 base, J lost 6 bases, and 7 bases lay in between. This CDR3 reads CASSLGGGEQYF. The CDR3 DNA is TGTGCCAGCAGCTTAGGAGGGGGCGAGCAGTACTTC.

The chain joins TRBV5-1 to TRBJ2-3; 8 nucleotides align to TRBD2. CDR1 is SGHRS, CDR2 YFSETQ, per germline. Trimming at V came to 5 bases and at J to 2 bases, leaving 7 bases not matched to a gene. The CDR3 totals 15 residues. CDR3 in DNA: TGCGCCAGCAGTAAAGCGGGAGCAAACACAGATACGCAGTATTTT. It encodes CASSKAGANTDTQYF.

The rearrangement joins TRBV20-1 to TRBJ2-1, with 8 bases matching TRBD2. The CDR3 is 15 amino acids. Germline lookup yields CDR1 DFQATT and CDR2 SNEGSKA (reference sequence). V lost 0 bases and J lost 7; bases outside the gene matches: 8. Written as DNA, the CDR3 is TGCAGTGCTAGAGATTATCGGGAGGGCTATAATGAGCAGTTCTTC. It encodes CSARDYREGYNEQFF.

This chain joins TRBV3-1 and TRBJ2-5, with TRBD2 identical over 8 bases. CDR3 length equals 13 residues. The germline V gene has CDR1 LGHDT and CDR2 YNNKEL (reference sequence). The trim removed 4 bases at V and 5 bases at J, leaving 3 bases unmatched. The CDR3 reads CASSLPSGETQYF. The CDR3 DNA is TGTGCCAGCAGCCTACCTAGCGGGGAGACCCAGTACTTC.

V and J are TRBV9 and TRBJ2-3; 9 nucleotides agree with TRBD2. Germline V CDR1 and CDR2: SGDLS, YYNGEE. Losses at the gene ends were 0 bases for V and 0 bases for J; bases not matched to a gene: 11. The CDR3 sequence is 19 residues long. CDR3 coding DNA: TGTGCCAGCAGCGTAGGTCTGGCGGGAGGGCCCAGGAGCACAGATACGCAGTATTTT. Residues: CASSVGLAGGPRSTDTQYF.

This clonotype showed up just a few times. The chain couples TRBV20-1 to TRBJ2-1; TRBD2 aligns across 10 bases. In germline, CDR1 is DFQATT, CDR2 SNEGSKA (reference sequence). The CDR3 is 18 amino acids. V was pared by 5 bases and J by 1 base, with 14 bases of the junction left unmatched. CDR3 DNA sequence: TGCAGTGCTCCGGTAGCGGGAGGCCGATTTTCATCCTACAATGAGCAGTTCTTC. Its translation is CSAPVAGGRFSSYNEQFF.

This clonotype was counted only a few times. The J gene is TRBJ1-5, the V gene TRBV6-2 or TRBV6-3, with D possibly TRBD1 on 5 matching bases. The ends were cut back, 5 bases at V and 3 bases at J, with 11 bases in the middle. Germline-derived CDR1 and CDR2 are MNHEY and SVGEGT. There are 14 residues in the CDR3. CDR3: CASSRRDLNQPQHF. For the CDR3, the DNA is TGTGCCAGCAGTCGCCGGGACCTCAATCAGCCCCAGCATTTT.

This clonotype appeared a few times. This chain uses TRBV15 with TRBJ1-5, with a tentative D call TRBD1 (5 bases). CDR3 length: 16 residues. Trimming stripped 0 bases from V and 0 bases from J, with 9 bases between. Per germline, CDR1 LNHNV and CDR2 YYDKDF (reference sequence). CDR3 in amino acids: CATSRDIQDSNQPQHF. DNA of the CDR3: TGTGCCACCAGCAGAGATATACAGGATAGCAATCAGCCCCAGCATTTT. The complete variable domain, with remaining parts taken from reference TRBV15 and TRBJ1-5, reads DAMVIQNPRYQVTQFGKPVTLSCSQTLNHNVMYWYQQKSSQAPKLLFHYYDKDFNNEADTPDNFQSRRPNTSFCFLDIRSPGLGDTAMYLCATSRDIQDSNQPQHFGDGTRLSIL.

This clonotype was counted only a few times. This sequence joins TRBV29-1 and TRBJ1-1; 9 nucleotides align to TRBD1. The J segment lost 1 base and the V segment lost 3 bases, leaving 6 bases of the junction unmatched. Germline V gives CDR1 SQVTM, CDR2 ANQGSEA. The CDR3 length is 15 residues. In nucleotides, the CDR3 is TGCAGCGTTGAGAGACAGGGGGTTGGGAACACTGAAGCTTTCTTT. Residues: CSVERQGVGNTEAFF.

The chain has TRBV10-3 and TRBJ1-1; 11 bases agree with TRBD1. Trimming cost V 9 bases and J 4 bases; bases outside gene matches: 16. The CDR3 extends over 17 amino acids. Germline CDR1 reads ENHRY; CDR2 reads SYGVKD. CDR3 bases: TGTGCCATGTCGAGGCAAATCGGGACAGGGGGAACCACTGAAGCTTTCTTT. Translated, it gives CAMSRQIGTGGTTEAFF.

The rearrangement joins TRBV29-1 to TRBJ2-1, with no clear D. CDR3 length: 14 amino acids. Germline loops: CDR1 SQVTM, CDR2 ANQGSEA. The V end lost 7 bases, the J end lost 5 bases, and 18 bases lay between the germline ends. CDR3 region: CSAVKGYPHNEQFF. The CDR3 DNA sequence: TGCAGCGCCGTAAAAGGGTATCCCCACAATGAGCAGTTCTTC.

V gene TRBV5-6 combines with J gene TRBJ2-7, with TRBD1 matching 7 bases. From germline, CDR1 is SGHDT and CDR2 YYEEEE. CDR3 length: 14 residues. Trimming removed 3 bases from V and 0 bases from J; junction bases left unmatched: 3. CDR3 amino acids: CASSWGQSSYEQYV. The CDR3 DNA reads TGTGCCAGCAGCTGGGGACAGAGCTCCTACGAGCAGTACGTC.

This clonotype occurred a few times. The chain uses TRBV28 and TRBJ2-1; D may be TRBD1 (5 bases). Trimming stripped 4 bases from V and 4 bases from J, with 17 bases between. CDR3 length: 16 amino acids. The V gene's germline CDR1 is MDHEN and CDR2 SYDVKM. As DNA, the CDR3 is TGTGCCAGCAGTTCCCGGACAAGCCTGAGGTACAATGAGCAGTTCTTC. Its protein product is CASSSRTSLRYNEQFF.